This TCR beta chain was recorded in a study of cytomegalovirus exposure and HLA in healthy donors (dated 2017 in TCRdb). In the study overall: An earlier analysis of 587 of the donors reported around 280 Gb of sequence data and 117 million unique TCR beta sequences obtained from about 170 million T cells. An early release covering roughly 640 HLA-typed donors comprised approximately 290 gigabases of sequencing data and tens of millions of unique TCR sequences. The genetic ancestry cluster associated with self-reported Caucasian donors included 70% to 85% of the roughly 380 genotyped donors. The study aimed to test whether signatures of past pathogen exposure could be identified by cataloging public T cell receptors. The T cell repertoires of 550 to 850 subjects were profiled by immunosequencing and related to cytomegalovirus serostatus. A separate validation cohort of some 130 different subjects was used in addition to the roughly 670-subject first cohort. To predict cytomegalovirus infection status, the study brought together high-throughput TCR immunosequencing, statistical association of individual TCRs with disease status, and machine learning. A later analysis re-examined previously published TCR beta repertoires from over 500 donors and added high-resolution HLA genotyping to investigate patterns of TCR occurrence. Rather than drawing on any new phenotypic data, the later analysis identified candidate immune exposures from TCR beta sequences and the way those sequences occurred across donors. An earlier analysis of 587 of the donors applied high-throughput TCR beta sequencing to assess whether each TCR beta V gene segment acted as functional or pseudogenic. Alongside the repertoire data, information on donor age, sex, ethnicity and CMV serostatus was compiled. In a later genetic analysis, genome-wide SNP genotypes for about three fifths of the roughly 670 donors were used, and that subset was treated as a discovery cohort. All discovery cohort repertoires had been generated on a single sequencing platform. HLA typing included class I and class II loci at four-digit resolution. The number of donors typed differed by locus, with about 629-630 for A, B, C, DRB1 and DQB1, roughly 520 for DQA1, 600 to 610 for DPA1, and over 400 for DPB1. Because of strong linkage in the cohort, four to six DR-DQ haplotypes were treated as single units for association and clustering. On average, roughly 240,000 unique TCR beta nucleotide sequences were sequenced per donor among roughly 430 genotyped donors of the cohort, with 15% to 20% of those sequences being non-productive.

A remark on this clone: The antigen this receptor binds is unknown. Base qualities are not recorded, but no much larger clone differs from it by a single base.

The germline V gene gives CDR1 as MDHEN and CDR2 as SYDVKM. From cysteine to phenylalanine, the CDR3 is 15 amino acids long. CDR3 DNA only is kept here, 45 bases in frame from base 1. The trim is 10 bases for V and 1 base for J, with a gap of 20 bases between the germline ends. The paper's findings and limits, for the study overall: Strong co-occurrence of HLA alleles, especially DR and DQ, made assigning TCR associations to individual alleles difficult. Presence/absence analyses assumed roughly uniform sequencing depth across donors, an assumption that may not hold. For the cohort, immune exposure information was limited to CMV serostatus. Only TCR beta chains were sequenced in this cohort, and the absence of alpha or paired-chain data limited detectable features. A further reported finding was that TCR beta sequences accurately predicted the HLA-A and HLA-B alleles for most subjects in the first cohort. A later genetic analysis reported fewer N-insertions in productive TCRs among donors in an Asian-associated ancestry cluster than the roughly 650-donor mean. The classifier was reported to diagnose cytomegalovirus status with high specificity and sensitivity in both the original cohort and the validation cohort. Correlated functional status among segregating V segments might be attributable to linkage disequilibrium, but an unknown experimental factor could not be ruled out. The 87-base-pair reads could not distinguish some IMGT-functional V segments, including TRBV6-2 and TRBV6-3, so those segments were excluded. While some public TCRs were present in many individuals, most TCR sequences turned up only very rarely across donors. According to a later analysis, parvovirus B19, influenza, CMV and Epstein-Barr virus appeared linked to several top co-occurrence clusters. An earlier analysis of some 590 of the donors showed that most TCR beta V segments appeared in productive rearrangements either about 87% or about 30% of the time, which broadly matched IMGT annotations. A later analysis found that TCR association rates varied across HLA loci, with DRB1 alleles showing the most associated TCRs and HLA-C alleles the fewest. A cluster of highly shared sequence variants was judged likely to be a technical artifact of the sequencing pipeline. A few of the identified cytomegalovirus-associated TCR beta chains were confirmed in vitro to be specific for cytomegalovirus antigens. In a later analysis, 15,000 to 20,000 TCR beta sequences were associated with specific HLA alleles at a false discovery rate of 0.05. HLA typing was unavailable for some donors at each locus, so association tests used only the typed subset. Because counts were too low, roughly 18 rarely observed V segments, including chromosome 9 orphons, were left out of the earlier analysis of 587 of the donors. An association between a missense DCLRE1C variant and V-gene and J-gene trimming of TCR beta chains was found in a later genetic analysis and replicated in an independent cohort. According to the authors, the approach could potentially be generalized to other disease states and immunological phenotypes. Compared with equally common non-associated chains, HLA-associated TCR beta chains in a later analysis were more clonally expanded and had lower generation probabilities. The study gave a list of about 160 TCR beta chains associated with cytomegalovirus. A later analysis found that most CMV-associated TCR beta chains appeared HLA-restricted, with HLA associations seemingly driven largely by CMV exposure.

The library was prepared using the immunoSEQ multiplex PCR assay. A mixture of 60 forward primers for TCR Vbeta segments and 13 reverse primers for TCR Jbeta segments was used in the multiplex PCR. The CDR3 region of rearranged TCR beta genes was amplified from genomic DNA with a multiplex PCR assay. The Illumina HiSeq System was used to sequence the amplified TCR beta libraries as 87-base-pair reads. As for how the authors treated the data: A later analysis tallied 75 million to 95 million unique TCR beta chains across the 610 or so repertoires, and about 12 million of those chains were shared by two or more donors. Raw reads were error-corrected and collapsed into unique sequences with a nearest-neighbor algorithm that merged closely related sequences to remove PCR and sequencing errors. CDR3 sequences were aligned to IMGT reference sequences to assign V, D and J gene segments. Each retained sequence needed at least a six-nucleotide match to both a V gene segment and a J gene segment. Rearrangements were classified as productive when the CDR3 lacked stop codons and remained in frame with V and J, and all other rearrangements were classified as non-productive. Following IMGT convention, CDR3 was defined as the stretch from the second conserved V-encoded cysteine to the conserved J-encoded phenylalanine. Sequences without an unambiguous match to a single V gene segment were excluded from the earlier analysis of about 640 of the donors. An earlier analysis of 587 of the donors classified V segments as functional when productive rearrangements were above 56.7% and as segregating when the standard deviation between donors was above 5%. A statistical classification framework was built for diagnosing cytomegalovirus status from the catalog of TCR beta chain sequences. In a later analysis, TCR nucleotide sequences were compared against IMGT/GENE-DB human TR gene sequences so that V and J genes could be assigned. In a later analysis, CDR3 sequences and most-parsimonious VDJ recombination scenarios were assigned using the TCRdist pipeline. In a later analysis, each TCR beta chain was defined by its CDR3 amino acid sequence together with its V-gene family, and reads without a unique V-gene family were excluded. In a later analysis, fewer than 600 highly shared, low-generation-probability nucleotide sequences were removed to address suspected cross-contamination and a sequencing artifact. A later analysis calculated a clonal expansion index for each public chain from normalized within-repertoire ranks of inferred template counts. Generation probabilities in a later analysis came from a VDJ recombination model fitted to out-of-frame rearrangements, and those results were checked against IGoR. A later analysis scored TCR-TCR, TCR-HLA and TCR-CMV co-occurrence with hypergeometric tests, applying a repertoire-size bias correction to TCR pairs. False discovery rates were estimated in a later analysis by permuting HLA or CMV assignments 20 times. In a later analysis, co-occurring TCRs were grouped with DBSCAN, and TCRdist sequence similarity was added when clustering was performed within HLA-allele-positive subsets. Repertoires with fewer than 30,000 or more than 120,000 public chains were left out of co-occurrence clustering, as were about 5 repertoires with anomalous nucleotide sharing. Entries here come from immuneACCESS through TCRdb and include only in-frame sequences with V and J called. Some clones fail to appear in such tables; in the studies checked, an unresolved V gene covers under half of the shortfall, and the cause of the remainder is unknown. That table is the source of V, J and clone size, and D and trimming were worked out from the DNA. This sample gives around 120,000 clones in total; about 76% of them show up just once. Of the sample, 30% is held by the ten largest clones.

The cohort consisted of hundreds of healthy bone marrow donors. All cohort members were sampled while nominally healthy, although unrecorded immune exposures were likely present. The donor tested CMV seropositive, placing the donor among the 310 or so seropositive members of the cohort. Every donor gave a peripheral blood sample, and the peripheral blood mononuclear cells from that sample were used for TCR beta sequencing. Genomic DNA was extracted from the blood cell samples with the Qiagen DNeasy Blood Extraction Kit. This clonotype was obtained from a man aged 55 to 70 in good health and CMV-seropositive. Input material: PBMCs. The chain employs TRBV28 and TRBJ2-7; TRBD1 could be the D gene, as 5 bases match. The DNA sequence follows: TGTGCCACCTTCCCCACCCAGGGATTTTCCTACGAGCAGTACTTC. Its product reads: CATFPTQGFSYEQYF.